The 30 T cell receptor beta chains presented below share a single source sample, sequenced in a study of blood T cell repertoires in COVID-19. Produced via immunoSEQ multiplex PCR; TCRdb's table is partial and in-frame only. Among more than 200,000 clones listed, around 84% were seen once. The sample was PBMCs or T cells enriched from blood (not recorded which). The receptors were gathered from a woman aged 50 to 60 who had recovered from COVID-19.

V usage is TRBV5-1 and J usage is TRBJ2-1; TRBD2 agrees at 9 bases. The CDR3 extends over 15 amino acids. Germline CDR1 reads SGHRS; CDR2 reads YFSETQ. Unmatched junction bases numbered 7, after V lost 0 bases and J lost 9 bases. In DNA, the CDR3 is TGCGCCAGCAGCTTGGGGGCGGGAGGGCCATCTGAGCAGTTCTTC. This translates into CASSLGAGGPSEQFF.

This chain connects TRBV6-1 to TRBJ2-7; D is unclear. This CDR3 comprises 15 residues. CDR1 is MNHNS, CDR2 SASEGT, per germline. V dropped 0 bases and J dropped 2 bases, with 11 bases sitting between them. CDR3 coding DNA: TGTGCCAGCAGTGAAGCGGCAGGTTCCACCTACGAGCAGTACTTC. Translating it yields CASSEAAGSTYEQYF.

The chain links TRBV18 to TRBJ2-3, with 7 bases matching TRBD2. The CDR3 is 17 amino acids. Per the germline V gene, CDR1 is KGHSH and CDR2 is LQKENI. J gave up 0 bases and V 5 bases, and 11 bases lay outside the gene matches. The CDR3 sequence is CASSAYPLAASTDTQYF. The CDR3 DNA reads as TGTGCCAGCTCAGCCTATCCCCTAGCGGCTAGCACAGATACGCAGTATTTT.

This clone has a handful of counts. The genes are TRBV19 and TRBJ1-4; TRBD1 is a possible D gene (5 bases). The CDR3 loop spans 13 amino acids. Trimming stripped 6 bases from V and 8 bases from J, with 13 bases between. Germline loops: CDR1 LNHDA, CDR2 SQIVND (reference sequence). CDR3 nucleotide sequence: TGTGCCAGTAGCGTAAACTCAGGGGAAAAACTGTTTTTT. Translation: CASSVNSGEKLFF.

The chain couples TRBV7-3 to TRBJ2-2; maybe TRBD1 (6 bases). Trimming pared 4 bases from V and 6 bases from J, leaving 15 bases between. The CDR3 has 15 amino acids. Germline V gives CDR1 SGHTA, CDR2 FQGTGA. The CDR3 region has the DNA TGTGCCAGCAGCTCAGGGACGTCAGGGGCCGGGGAGCTGTTTTTT. The encoded protein is CASSSGTSGAGELFF.

The rearrangement uses TRBV9 and TRBJ2-2; possibly TRBD1 for D (6 bases). The CDR3 is made up of 15 amino acids. Germline V gene sequence: CDR1 SGDLS, CDR2 YYNGEE. Trimming cost V 0 bases and J 6 bases, with 12 bases left between them. The CDR3 DNA follows: TGTGCCAGCAGCGTAGCTCAGGGGACCGCCGGGGAGCTGTTTTTT. Amino acids: CASSVAQGTAGELFF.

The rearrangement joins TRBV6-5 to TRBJ2-1; D remains ambiguous. The V end lost 4 bases, the J end lost 7 bases, and 5 bases lay between the germline ends. Germline V gives CDR1 MNHEY, CDR2 SVGAGI. This CDR3 has 11 residues. DNA for the CDR3: TGTGCCAGCAGTTTGGAGAATGAGCAGTTCTTC. Its translation is CASSLENEQFF.

This chain joins TRBV5-1 and TRBJ1-1, with 7 bases lining up with TRBD1. From germline, CDR1 is SGHRS and CDR2 YFSETQ. The junction had 3 bases not matched to a gene; V was cut back by 0 bases and J by 7 bases. This CDR3 is built from 13 residues. CDR3 bases: TGCGCCAGCAGCTTGGCTGGGACAGATGAAGCTTTCTTT. It translates to CASSLAGTDEAFF.

This clone occurred once. The chain couples TRBV18 to TRBJ2-1; a weak D match, TRBD2 (5 bases). The CDR3 runs to 11 residues. Per germline, CDR1 KGHSH and CDR2 LQKENI. Between the trimmed V and J ends, which lost 6 bases and 14 bases, there was a span of 14 bases. CDR3: CASSKEVVEFF. The CDR3 DNA follows: TGTGCCAGCTCTAAGGAGGTGGTTGAGTTCTTC.

The V call is TRBV4-1, the J call TRBJ1-1; D remains unclear. The CDR3 consists of 14 residues. V lost 1 base to trimming and J lost 1 base, with 7 bases between them. CDR1 and CDR2 (germline): MGHRA, YSYEKL. CDR3 coding DNA: TGCGCCAGCAGCCAAGGATTAGCGAACACTGAAGCTTTCTTT. Translated, it gives CASSQGLANTEAFF.

Of note for this clone: Other DNA sequences of this sample code for an identical CDR3. The chain uses TRBV9 and TRBJ1-2; TRBD1 aligns across 8 bases. This CDR3 has 14 residues. Germline lookup yields CDR1 SGDLS and CDR2 YYNGEE. Losses at the gene ends were 5 bases for V and 0 bases for J; bases not matched to a gene: 3. The CDR3 coding sequence is TGTGCCAGCAGTGGGGACAGGCCTAACTATGGCTACACCTTC. Amino acid sequence: CASSGDRPNYGYTF.

The chain uses TRBV5-1 and TRBJ2-2, with D possibly being TRBD1 (5 bases). In germline, CDR1 is SGHRS, CDR2 YFSETQ. The CDR3 has 15 amino acids. V dropped 2 bases and J dropped 2 bases, with 10 bases sitting between them. The CDR3 reads CASSLTQGNTGELFF. As DNA, the CDR3 is TGCGCCAGCAGCTTAACGCAGGGTAACACCGGGGAGCTGTTTTTT.

This clone appeared once. The chain employs TRBV27 and TRBJ1-1; D is perhaps TRBD1 (6 bases). The CDR3 totals 14 residues. Trimming stripped 6 bases from V and 3 bases from J, with 14 bases between. Germline V lookup: CDR1 MNHEY, CDR2 SMNVEV (reference sequence). For the CDR3, the DNA is TGTGCCAGCAGGGGTGGGGGGGGCTACACTGAAGCTTTCTTT. Translated: CASRGGGGYTEAFF.

The gene calls are TRBV4-1 and TRBJ1-5; 9 nucleotides align to TRBD1. V dropped 2 bases and J dropped 5; count of bases not matched to a gene: 7. Per germline, CDR1 MGHRA and CDR2 YSYEKL. The CDR3 spans 16 residues. CDR3 nucleotides: TGCGCCAGCAGCCAAATAGGAGGACAGGGGCATCAGCCCCAGCATTTT. Residues: CASSQIGGQGHQPQHF.

The gene calls are TRBV10-2 and TRBJ2-3; no clear D. Germline assignment: CDR1 WSHSY and CDR2 SAAADI. The CDR3 has 11 amino acids. The germline V and J ends were trimmed by 3 bases and 5 bases, with 3 bases remaining between them. This chain's CDR3 is CASSDIDTQYF. The CDR3 coding sequence is TGCGCCAGCAGTGACATAGATACGCAGTATTTT.

The DNA of the CDR3 is TGTGCCAGCAGCAGCGGGGGATCAGGAGGCACCGGGGAGCTGTTTTTT. Protein: CASSSGGSGGTGELFF. The chain is built from TRBV11-2 and TRBJ2-2; the match to TRBD2 covers 8 bases. Trimming at V came to 5 bases and at J to 4 bases, leaving 9 bases not matched to a gene. The CDR3 runs to 16 residues. CDR1 SGHAT and CDR2 FQNNGV come from the germline V gene.

In this sample, this clone turned up once. The CDR3 sequence: CASISGVSNQPQHF. The CDR3, as DNA: TGTGCCAGCATCTCCGGGGTAAGCAATCAGCCCCAGCATTTT. The V call is TRBV6-5, the J call TRBJ1-5; no clear D. The CDR3 sequence is 14 residues long. CDR1 and CDR2 from the germline V gene are MNHEY and SVGAGI. V lost 7 bases and J lost 1, with 11 bases in between.

V is TRBV5-1 and J is TRBJ1-2; 7 bases are a match to TRBD1. Trimming cost V 2 bases and J 1 base; bases outside gene matches: 5. The CDR3 length is 15 residues. Germline CDR1 SGHRS, CDR2 YFSETQ. The CDR3 loop reads CASSFRQGSNYGYTF. The CDR3 coding sequence is TGCGCCAGCAGCTTCCGACAGGGCAGTAACTATGGCTACACCTTC.

This chain joins TRBV6-2 or TRBV6-3 and TRBJ1-1, with D tentatively TRBD1 (5 bases). Germline loops: CDR1 MNHEY, CDR2 SVGEGT. The CDR3 consists of 13 residues. V was trimmed by 4 bases and J by 5 bases, leaving 11 bases between them. The CDR3 reads CASSLDIWTEAFF. The CDR3 DNA is TGTGCCAGCAGTTTGGACATTTGGACTGAAGCTTTCTTT.

The V call is TRBV7-2, the J call TRBJ2-5; 11 nucleotides match TRBD2. V lost 1 base and J lost 1; bases outside the gene matches: 2. Germline CDR1 is SGHTA and CDR2 is FQGNSA. This CDR3 comprises 16 residues. The CDR3: CASSLVAGGGQETQYF. In DNA form, the CDR3 reads TGTGCCAGCAGCTTAGTAGCGGGAGGGGGCCAAGAGACCCAGTACTTC. Using reference TRBV7-2 and TRBJ2-5 for the parts outside the CDR3, the full variable domain is GAGVSQSPSNKVTEKGKDVELRCDPISGHTALYWYRQSLGQGLEFLIYFQGNSAPDKSGLPSDRFSAERTGGSVSTLTIQRTQQEDSAVYLCASSLVAGGGQETQYFGPGTRLLVL.

This clone was counted between two and nine times. The V call is TRBV19, the J call TRBJ2-1; TRBD1 might be the D (6 bases). The ends were cut back, 5 bases at V and 3 bases at J, with 14 bases in the middle. CDR1 and CDR2 (germline): LNHDA, SQIVND (reference sequence). This CDR3 region has 15 residues. The CDR3 here is CASSLTGGIYNEQFF. As DNA, the CDR3 is TGTGCCAGTAGTTTAACTGGGGGCATCTACAATGAGCAGTTCTTC.

This chain joins TRBV12-3 or TRBV12-4 and TRBJ2-7; no reliable D call. The CDR3 consists of 12 residues. The V end was cut by 3 bases, the J end by 3 bases, with 6 bases between. CDR3 protein: CASSFLVYEQYF. CDR3 bases: TGTGCCAGCAGTTTCCTAGTCTACGAGCAGTACTTC.

This chain joins TRBV5-1 and TRBJ2-5; TRBD2 aligns across 8 bases. The V gene end was trimmed by 6 bases and the J gene end by 5 bases; junction bases not matched to a gene: 15. This CDR3 region has 16 residues. Per germline, CDR1 SGHRS and CDR2 YFSETQ. DNA of the CDR3: TGCGCCAGCACCAAGCCGCGGCCCAAGCGGGGGGAGACCCAGTACTTC. This sequence encodes CASTKPRPKRGETQYF.

The genes are TRBV7-9 and TRBJ1-2; D is undetermined. CDR3 length: 13 residues. CDR1 is SEHNR and CDR2 is FQNEAQ in the germline V gene (reference sequence). V lost 1 base and J lost 8, with 11 bases in between. The CDR3 loop reads CASSLDGIGGYTF. DNA for the CDR3: TGTGCCAGCAGCTTAGACGGGATTGGAGGCTACACCTTC.

This clone was picked up a small number of times. The gene calls are TRBV10-3 and TRBJ2-7, with 12 bases matching TRBD1. The V and J ends lost 2 bases and 0 bases, in that order; junction bases with no gene match: 8. The CDR3 sequence is 18 residues long. CDR1 is ENHRY, CDR2 SYGVKD, per germline. CDR3 DNA sequence: TGTGCCATCAGTGAGCCTGGGACAGGGGGCGCGGGCTCCTACGAGCAGTACTTC. Protein: CAISEPGTGGAGSYEQYF.

Remarks on this clone: The same CDR3 also results from other DNA sequences found in this sample. V and J are TRBV7-8 and TRBJ2-1; the match to TRBD2 covers 11 bases. The germline CDR1 and CDR2 sequences are SGHVS and FQNEAQ. The CDR3 loop spans 15 amino acids. Germline trimming cut 1 base from V and 4 bases from J; bases unmatched to any gene: 0. CDR3 bases: TGTGCCAGCAGCTTAGGACTAGCGGGGTACAATGAGCAGTTCTTC. It specifies CASSLGLAGYNEQFF.

This chain joins TRBV10-3 and TRBJ1-2, with TRBD1 matching 8 bases. This CDR3 contains 13 residues. Germline V lookup: CDR1 ENHRY, CDR2 SYGVKD. V lost 4 bases and J lost 8; bases outside the gene matches: 6. DNA of the CDR3: TGTGCCATCAGTGCGACAGGGGTAGGGGGCTACACCTTC. As protein: CAISATGVGGYTF.

V is TRBV5-1 and J is TRBJ2-3; 12 bases are a match to TRBD2. The J segment lost 0 bases and the V segment lost 4 bases, leaving 0 bases of the junction unmatched. The CDR3 is made up of 15 amino acids. Germline V CDR1 and CDR2: SGHRS, YFSETQ. The chain's CDR3 is CASSGTSGSTDTQYF. DNA of the CDR3: TGCGCCAGCAGCGGGACTAGCGGGAGCACAGATACGCAGTATTTT.

This sequence joins TRBV6-1 and TRBJ2-1; 11 bases are a match to TRBD2. The CDR3 runs 16 residues. Germline V lookup: CDR1 MNHNS, CDR2 SASEGT. With V trimmed by 0 bases and J by 8 bases, 6 bases remained unmatched. CDR3 coding DNA: TGTGCCAGCAGTGAAGCCCTACTAGCGGGAGTCTATGAGCAGTTCTTC. This translates into CASSEALLAGVYEQFF.

V gene TRBV20-1 combines with J gene TRBJ1-1; D is unresolved. The length of the CDR3 is 11 residues. V was cut by 3 bases and J by 5 bases, with 7 bases left in between. The germline CDR1 and CDR2 sequences are DFQATT and SNEGSKA (reference sequence). CDR3 in DNA: TGCAGTGCTAGCTCGGGTACTGAAGCTTTCTTT. It specifies CSASSGTEAFF.